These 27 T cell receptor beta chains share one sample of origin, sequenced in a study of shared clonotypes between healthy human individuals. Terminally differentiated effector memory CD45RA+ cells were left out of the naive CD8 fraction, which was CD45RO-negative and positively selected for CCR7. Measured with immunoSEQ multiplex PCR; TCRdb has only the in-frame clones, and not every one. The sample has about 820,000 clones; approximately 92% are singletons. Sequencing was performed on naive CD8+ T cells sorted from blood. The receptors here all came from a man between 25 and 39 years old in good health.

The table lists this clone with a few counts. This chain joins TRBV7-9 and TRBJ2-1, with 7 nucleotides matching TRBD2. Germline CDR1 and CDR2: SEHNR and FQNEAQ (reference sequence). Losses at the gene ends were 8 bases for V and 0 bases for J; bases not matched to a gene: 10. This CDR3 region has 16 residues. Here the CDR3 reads CASLPLAGVSYNEQFF. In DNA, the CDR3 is TGTGCCAGCCTCCCCCTGGCGGGAGTCTCCTACAATGAGCAGTTCTTC.

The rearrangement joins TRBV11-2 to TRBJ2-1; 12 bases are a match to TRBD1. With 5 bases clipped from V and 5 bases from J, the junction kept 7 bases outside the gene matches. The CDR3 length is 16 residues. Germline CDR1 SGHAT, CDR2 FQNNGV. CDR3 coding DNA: TGTGCCAGCAGCACCGGGACAGGGGGCGCGCACAATGAGCAGTTCTTC. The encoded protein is CASSTGTGGAHNEQFF.

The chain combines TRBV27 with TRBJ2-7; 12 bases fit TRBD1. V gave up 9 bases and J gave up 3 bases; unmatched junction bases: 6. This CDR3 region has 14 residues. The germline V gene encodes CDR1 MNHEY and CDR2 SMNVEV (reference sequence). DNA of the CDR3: TGTGCCAGAACCGGGACAGGGGGCTTCTACGAGCAGTACTTC. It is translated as CARTGTGGFYEQYF.

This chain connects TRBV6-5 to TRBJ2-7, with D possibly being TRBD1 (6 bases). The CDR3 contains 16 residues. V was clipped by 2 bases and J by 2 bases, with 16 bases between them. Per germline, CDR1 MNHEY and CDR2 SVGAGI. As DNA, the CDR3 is TGTGCCAGCAGTTACCGGGACACCATGGGCCCCTACGAGCAGTACTTC. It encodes CASSYRDTMGPYEQYF.

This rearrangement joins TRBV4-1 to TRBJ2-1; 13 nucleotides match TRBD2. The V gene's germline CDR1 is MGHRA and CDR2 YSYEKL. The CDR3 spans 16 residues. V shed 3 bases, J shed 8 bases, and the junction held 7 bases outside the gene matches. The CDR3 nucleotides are TGCGCCAGCAGCCAGATTGGGACTAGCGGGATCTATGAGCAGTTCTTC. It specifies CASSQIGTSGIYEQFF.

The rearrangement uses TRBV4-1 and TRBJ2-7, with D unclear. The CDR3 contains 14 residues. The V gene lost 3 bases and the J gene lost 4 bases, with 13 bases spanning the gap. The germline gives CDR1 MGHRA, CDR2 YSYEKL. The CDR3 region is CASSHPGTAYEQYF. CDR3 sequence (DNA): TGCGCCAGCAGCCACCCCGGCACAGCATACGAGCAGTACTTC.

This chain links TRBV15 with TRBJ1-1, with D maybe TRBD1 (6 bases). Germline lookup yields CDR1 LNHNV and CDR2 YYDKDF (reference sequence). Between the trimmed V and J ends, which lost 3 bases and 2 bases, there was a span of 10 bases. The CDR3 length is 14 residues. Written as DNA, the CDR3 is TGTGCCACCAGCAGTCCAGGGGTAAACACTGAAGCTTTCTTT. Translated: CATSSPGVNTEAFF.

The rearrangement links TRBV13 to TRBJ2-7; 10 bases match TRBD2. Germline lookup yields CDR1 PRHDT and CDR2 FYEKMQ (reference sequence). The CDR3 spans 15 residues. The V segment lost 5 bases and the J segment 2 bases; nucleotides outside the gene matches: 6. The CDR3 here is CASSAGLAATYEQYF. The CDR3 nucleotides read TGTGCCAGCAGCGCTGGACTAGCGGCTACCTACGAGCAGTACTTC.

CDR3 nucleotide sequence: TGTGCCAGCAGCTCTCCGGAGGGGGGCTACACCTTC. This codes for CASSSPEGGYTF. The rearrangement uses TRBV9 and TRBJ1-2; tentatively, D is TRBD1 (5 bases). This CDR3 comprises 12 residues. Germline V gene lookup returns CDR1 SGDLS and CDR2 YYNGEE. V was cut by 4 bases and J by 8 bases, with 12 bases left in between.

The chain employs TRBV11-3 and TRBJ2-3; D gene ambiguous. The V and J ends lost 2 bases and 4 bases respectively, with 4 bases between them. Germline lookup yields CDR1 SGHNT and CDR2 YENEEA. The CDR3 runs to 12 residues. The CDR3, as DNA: TGTGCCAGCAGCTTATCTTCAGATACGCAGTATTTT. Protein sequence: CASSLSSDTQYF.

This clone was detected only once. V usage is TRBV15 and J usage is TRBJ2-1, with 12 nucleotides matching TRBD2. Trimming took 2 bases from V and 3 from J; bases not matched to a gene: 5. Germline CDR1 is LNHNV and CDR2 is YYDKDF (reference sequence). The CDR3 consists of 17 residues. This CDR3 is CATSRYTSGRNYNEQFF. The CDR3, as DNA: TGTGCCACCAGCAGATATACTAGCGGGAGGAACTACAATGAGCAGTTCTTC.

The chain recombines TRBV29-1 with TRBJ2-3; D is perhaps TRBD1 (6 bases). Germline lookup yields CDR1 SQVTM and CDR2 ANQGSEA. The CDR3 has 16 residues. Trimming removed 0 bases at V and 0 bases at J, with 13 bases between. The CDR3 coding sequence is TGCAGCGTTGAAGATTGGACAGCAACTAGCACAGATACGCAGTATTTT. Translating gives CSVEDWTATSTDTQYF.

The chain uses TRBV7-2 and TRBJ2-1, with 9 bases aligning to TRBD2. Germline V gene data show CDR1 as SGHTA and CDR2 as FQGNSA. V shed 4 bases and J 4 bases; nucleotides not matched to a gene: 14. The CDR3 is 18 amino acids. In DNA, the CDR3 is TGTGCCAGCAGCTCTCTCGATGCGGGAGGGCCCGGTTACAATGAGCAGTTCTTC. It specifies CASSSLDAGGPGYNEQFF.

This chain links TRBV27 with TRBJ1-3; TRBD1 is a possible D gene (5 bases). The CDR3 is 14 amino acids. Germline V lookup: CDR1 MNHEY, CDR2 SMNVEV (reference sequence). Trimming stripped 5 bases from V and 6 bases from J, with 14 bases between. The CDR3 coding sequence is TGTGCCAGCAGTCCGCGACAGTATGAAAACACCATATATTTT. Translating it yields CASSPRQYENTIYF.

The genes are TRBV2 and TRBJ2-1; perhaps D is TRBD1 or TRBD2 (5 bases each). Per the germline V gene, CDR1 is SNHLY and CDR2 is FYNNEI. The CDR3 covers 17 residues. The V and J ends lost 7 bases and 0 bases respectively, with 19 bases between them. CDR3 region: CASTQARDRHSYNEQFF. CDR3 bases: TGTGCCAGCACTCAGGCGAGGGACCGCCACTCCTACAATGAGCAGTTCTTC.

The CDR3 sequence is CASSEEIWVSSSHGYTF. The CDR3 bases are TGTGCCAGCAGTGAAGAAATATGGGTTTCCTCCAGTCATGGCTACACCTTC. V gene TRBV6-1 combines with J gene TRBJ1-2; D is undetermined. Trimming removed 1 base from V and 6 bases from J, with 21 bases in between. The CDR3 contains 17 residues. Germline CDR1 reads MNHNS; CDR2 reads SASEGT.

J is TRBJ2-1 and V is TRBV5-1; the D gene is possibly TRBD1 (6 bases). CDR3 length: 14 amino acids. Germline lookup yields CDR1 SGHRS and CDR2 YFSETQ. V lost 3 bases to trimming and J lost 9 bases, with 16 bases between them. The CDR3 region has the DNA TGCGCCAGCAGCTACAGTACAGGGTTAGGTGAGCAGTTCTTC. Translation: CASSYSTGLGEQFF.

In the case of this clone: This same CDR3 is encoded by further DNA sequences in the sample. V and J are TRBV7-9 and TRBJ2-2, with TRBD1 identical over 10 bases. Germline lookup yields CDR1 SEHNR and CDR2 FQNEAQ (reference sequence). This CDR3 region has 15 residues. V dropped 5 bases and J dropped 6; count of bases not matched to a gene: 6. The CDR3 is CASSPDRGQAGELFF. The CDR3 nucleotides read TGTGCCAGCAGCCCCGACAGGGGGCAGGCCGGGGAGCTGTTTTTT. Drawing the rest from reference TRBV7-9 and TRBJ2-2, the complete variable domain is DTGVSQNPRHKITKRGQNVTFRCDPISEHNRLYWYRQTLGQGPEFLTYFQNEAQLEKSRLLSDRFSAERPKGSFSTLEIQRTEQGDSAMYLCASSPDRGQAGELFFGEGSRLTVL.

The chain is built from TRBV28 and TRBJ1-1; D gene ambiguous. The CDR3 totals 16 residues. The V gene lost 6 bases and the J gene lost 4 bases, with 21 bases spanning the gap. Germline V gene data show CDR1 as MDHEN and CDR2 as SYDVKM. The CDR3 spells CASRNSPAAMSTEAFF. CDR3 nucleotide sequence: TGTGCCAGCAGAAATTCCCCGGCAGCCATGAGCACTGAAGCTTTCTTT.

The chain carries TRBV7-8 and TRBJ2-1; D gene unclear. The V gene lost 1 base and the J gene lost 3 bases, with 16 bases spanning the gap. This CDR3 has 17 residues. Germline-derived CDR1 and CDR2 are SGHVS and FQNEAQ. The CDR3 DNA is TGTGCCAGCAGCTTAGTCCCCCACTTAGGGATCTACAATGAGCAGTTCTTC. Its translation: CASSLVPHLGIYNEQFF.

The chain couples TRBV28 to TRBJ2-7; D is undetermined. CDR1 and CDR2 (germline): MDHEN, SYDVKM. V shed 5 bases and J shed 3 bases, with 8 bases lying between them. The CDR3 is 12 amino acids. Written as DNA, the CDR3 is TGTGCCAGCAGTCCGATTGACTACGAGCAGTACTTC. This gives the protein CASSPIDYEQYF.

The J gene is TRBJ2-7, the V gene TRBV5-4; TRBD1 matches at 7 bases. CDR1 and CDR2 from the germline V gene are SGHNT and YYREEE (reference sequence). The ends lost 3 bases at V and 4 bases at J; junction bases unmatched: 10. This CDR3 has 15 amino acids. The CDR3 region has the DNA TGTGCCAGCAGCTCGGGGACAGCCGCGACTTACGAGCAGTACTTC. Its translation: CASSSGTAATYEQYF.

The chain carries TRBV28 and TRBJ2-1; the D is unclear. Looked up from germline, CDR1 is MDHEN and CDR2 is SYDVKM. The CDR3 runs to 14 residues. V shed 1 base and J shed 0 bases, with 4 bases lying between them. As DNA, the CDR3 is TGTGCCAGCAGTTTATTTTCCTCCTACAATGAGCAGTTCTTC. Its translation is CASSLFSSYNEQFF.

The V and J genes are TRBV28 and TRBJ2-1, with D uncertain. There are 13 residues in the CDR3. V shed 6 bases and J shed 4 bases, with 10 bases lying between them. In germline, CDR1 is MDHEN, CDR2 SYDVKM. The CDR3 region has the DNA TGTGCCAGCAGCCCGGGTGATTACAATGAGCAGTTCTTC. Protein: CASSPGDYNEQFF.

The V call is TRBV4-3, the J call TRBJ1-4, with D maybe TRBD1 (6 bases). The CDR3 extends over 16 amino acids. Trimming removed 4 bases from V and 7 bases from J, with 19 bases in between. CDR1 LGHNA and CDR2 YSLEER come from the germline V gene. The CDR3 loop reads CASSRGDGQMGEKLFF. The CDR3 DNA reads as TGCGCCAGCAGCCGAGGGGATGGACAGATGGGTGAAAAACTGTTTTTT.

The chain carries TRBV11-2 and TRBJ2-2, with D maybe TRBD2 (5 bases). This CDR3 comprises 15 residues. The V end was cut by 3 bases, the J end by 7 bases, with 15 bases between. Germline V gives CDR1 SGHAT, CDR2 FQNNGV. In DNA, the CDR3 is TGTGCCAGCAGCTTTTCCTGGACTGCGGGCGGGGAGCTGTTTTTT. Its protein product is CASSFSWTAGGELFF.

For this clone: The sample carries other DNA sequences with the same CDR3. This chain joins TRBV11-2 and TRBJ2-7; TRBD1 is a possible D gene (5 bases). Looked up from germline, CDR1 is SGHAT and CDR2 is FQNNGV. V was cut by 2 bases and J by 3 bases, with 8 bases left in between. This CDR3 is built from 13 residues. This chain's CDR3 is CASSLQGGYEQYF. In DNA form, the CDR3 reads TGTGCCAGCAGCTTACAGGGCGGCTACGAGCAGTACTTC.